The 12 T cell receptor beta chains given below trace back to one sample, sequenced in a study of graft-versus-host responses after intestinal transplantation (TCRdb year 2021). Library preparation was by the immunoSEQ multiplex PCR assay. TCRdb re-hosts the immuneACCESS table, in-frame sequences only. Its copies lack some clones; in the studies checked, an unresolved V gene accounts for under half of them, and the cause for the rest is not known. The sample yields 20,000 or so clones; over 75% were counted once. The ten largest make up 0.9% to 1% of the sample. The starting material was PBMCs, obtained around 14 months after intestinal transplant. All receptors derive from a human patient who received an intestinal transplant, so some T cells may come from the graft donor.

This clone appeared once. CDR3 bases: TGTGCCAGCAGTTACTCGGACAGGTACAATGAGCAGTTCTTC. Translated, it gives CASSYSDRYNEQFF. The chain links TRBV6-6 to TRBJ2-1; 7 bases line up with TRBD1. Germline loops: CDR1 MNHNY, CDR2 SVGAGI (reference sequence). With V trimmed by 0 bases and J by 4 bases, 0 bases remained unmatched. CDR3 length equals 14 residues.

This chain uses TRBV4-2 with TRBJ2-1; TRBD2 matches at 8 bases. V was pared by 3 bases and J by 7 bases, with 5 bases of the junction left unmatched. The CDR3 spans 14 residues. Germline CDR1 and CDR2: LGHNA and YNFKEQ. CDR3 DNA sequence: TGTGCCAGCAGCCAGGGACTAGTGTGGAATGAGCAGTTCTTC. Protein product: CASSQGLVWNEQFF.

V and J are TRBV6-5 and TRBJ2-7; D perhaps matches TRBD2 (6 bases). Germline V gives CDR1 MNHEY, CDR2 SVGAGI. Trimming shortened V by 5 bases and J by 0 bases, and 14 bases separated the two germline ends. This CDR3 has 15 residues. The DNA of the CDR3 is TGTGCCAGCAGTCCTCTAGCGAGAGGCTCCTACGAGCAGTACTTC. Its translation is CASSPLARGSYEQYF.

The count of this clone is one. The chain recombines TRBV6-5 with TRBJ2-3; a possible D gene is TRBD2 (5 bases). V was clipped by 5 bases and J by 1 base, with 13 bases between them. The CDR3 consists of 15 residues. Germline V lookup: CDR1 MNHEY, CDR2 SVGAGI. In DNA form, the CDR3 reads TGTGCCAGCAGTGGATATAGCGTAGGCACAGATACGCAGTATTTT. Protein sequence: CASSGYSVGTDTQYF.

This chain uses TRBV5-1 with TRBJ1-3; no definite D call. V was trimmed by 0 bases and J by 0 bases, leaving 4 bases between them. CDR1 SGHRS and CDR2 YFSETQ come from the germline V gene. This CDR3 region has 14 residues. The CDR3 region has the DNA TGCGCCAGCAGCTTGGGGGGCTCTGGAAACACCATATATTTT. Encoded protein: CASSLGGSGNTIYF.

The CDR3 nucleotides are TGCAGCGTTGTGAACAGGGCAAGCTATGGCTACACCTTC. Amino acids: CSVVNRASYGYTF. This sequence joins TRBV29-1 and TRBJ1-2; D is possibly TRBD1 (6 bases). This CDR3 is 13 amino acids long. Germline V gene sequence: CDR1 SQVTM, CDR2 ANQGSEA. The V end was cut by 4 bases, the J end by 4 bases, with 13 bases between.

The chain links TRBV19 to TRBJ2-7; possible D gene TRBD1, 6 bases. The CDR3 has 15 residues. The V and J ends lost 2 bases and 2 bases respectively, with 13 bases between them. Germline values: CDR1 LNHDA, CDR2 SQIVND (reference sequence). CDR3 sequence: CASSIPRGQAYEQYF. The CDR3 coding sequence is TGTGCCAGTAGTATACCCCGGGGACAAGCCTACGAGCAGTACTTC.

This chain uses TRBV7-3 with TRBJ2-2; 8 bases agree with TRBD1. Germline V gene data show CDR1 as SGHTA and CDR2 as FQGTGA. Unmatched junction bases numbered 4, after V lost 4 bases and J lost 3 bases. The CDR3 is 15 residues long. This chain's CDR3 is CASSYGQGYTGELFF. CDR3 nucleotides: TGTGCCAGCAGCTATGGACAGGGTTACACCGGGGAGCTGTTTTTT.

V is TRBV19 and J is TRBJ1-4; no firm D call. Germline V gene data show CDR1 as LNHDA and CDR2 as SQIVND (reference sequence). Between the trimmed V and J ends, which lost 4 bases and 4 bases, there was a span of 16 bases. CDR3 size: 16 residues. The CDR3 DNA follows: TGTGCCAGTAGTACACAGCCTATATTCGGTAATGAAAAACTGTTTTTT. Its translation: CASSTQPIFGNEKLFF.

This clone turned up a few times. The chain has TRBV5-5 and TRBJ2-5; 7 bases line up with TRBD1. The length of the CDR3 is 14 residues. The V gene end was trimmed by 4 bases and the J gene end by 2 bases; junction bases not matched to a gene: 5. Per the germline V gene, CDR1 is SGHKS and CDR2 is YYEKEE (reference sequence). The CDR3: CASSRGQAQETQYF. CDR3 in DNA: TGTGCCAGCAGCCGAGGACAGGCTCAAGAGACCCAGTACTTC.

The chain uses TRBV6-5 and TRBJ1-1; 8 bases match TRBD1. V shed 8 bases and J 1 base; nucleotides not matched to a gene: 9. CDR3 length equals 15 residues. Germline V gene data show CDR1 as MNHEY and CDR2 as SVGAGI. CDR3 in DNA: TGTGCCAGCGGCCCCGGACAGGGAAGGAACACTGAAGCTTTCTTT. As protein: CASGPGQGRNTEAFF.

CDR3 nucleotides: TGCGCCAGCAGCCAAGATTCGAGGAGCGGGAGGGCCAAAGGGACCGGGGAGCTGTTTTTT. Its translation is CASSQDSRSGRAKGTGELFF. The V gene is TRBV4-1, the J gene TRBJ2-2, with TRBD2 identical over 10 bases. Looked up from germline, CDR1 is MGHRA and CDR2 is YSYEKL. Trimming took 0 bases from V and 5 from J; bases not matched to a gene: 15. The CDR3 runs 20 residues.